This record covers a single T cell receptor beta chain. The entry originates in a study of blood T cell repertoires in COVID-19. About the research overall: Acute-phase and convalescent COVID-19 samples originated in the United States, Italy and Spain. PBMCs, B-cell-depleted T cells, or T cells were the source of the cDNA or gDNA that made up the material.

The data were produced by immunoSEQ multiplex PCR, yet TCRdb's version contains in-frame clones alone and is incomplete. The top ten hold roughly 12% of the sample, which has about 210,000 clones, more than 75% seen once. Germline V gene data show CDR1 as SGHRS and CDR2 as YFSETQ. This CDR3 has 15 amino acids. Deletions cut 5 bases from V and 4 bases from J, with 13 bases between. This receptor was identified in a woman between 35 and 50 years old with acute or convalescent COVID-19. This chain joins TRBV5-1 and TRBJ1-6; D might be TRBD1 (6 bases). The specimen was peripheral blood. This CDR3 reads CASRGADPYNSPLHF. Here the CDR3 DNA reads TGCGCCAGCAGGGGGGCCGATCCTTATAATTCACCCCTCCACTTT.